These T cell receptor beta chains were read from a single sample in a study of identifying expanded T cells in peripheral blood. Profiled with immunoSEQ multiplex PCR; TCRdb holds only in-frame clones, not every one. The sample holds 100,000 to 110,000 clones, 80% to 90% seen once. The sequenced sample consisted of blood. The receptor set was obtained from a person aged 18 to 69 in good health. Both conserved end residues are part of each CDR3. The D gene is left open where the match is weak. Expanded clones get a size class; other rows say once, few or many, or leave the size out.

.,TRBJ2-3,.,TRBV25-1,TGTGCCAGCAGTAAGACTCGGGACTCCCGGGGGACAGATACGCAGTATTTT,CASSKTRDSRGTDTQYF
.,TRBJ2-5,TRBD2,TRBV19,TGTGCCAGTAGTAGATTTGGGACTAGCGGGAGTGTGGAGACCCAGTACTTC,CASSRFGTSGSVETQYF
.,TRBJ2-2,.,TRBV7-3,TGTGCCAGCAGCCCCGCGGGGGCCTCGGGAGCCGGGGAGCTGTTTTTT,CASSPAGASGAGELFF
.,TRBJ1-5,.,TRBV2,TGTGCCAGCAGTGACACCGGGCCTCAGCCCCAGCATTTT,CASSDTGPQPQHF
.,TRBJ1-5,.,TRBV19,TGTGCCAGTAGTATAGGTCGGTTAAGCAATCAGCCCCAGCATTTT,CASSIGRLSNQPQHF
.,TRBJ1-1,.,TRBV4-1,TGCGCCAGCAGGCAACATCCGAACACTGAAGCTTTCTTT,CASRQHPNTEAFF
.,TRBJ1-2,.,TRBV9,TGTGCCAGCAGCGTAGTAGATAGGGACTATGGCTACACCTTC,CASSVVDRDYGYTF
once,TRBJ2-5,TRBD2,TRBV15,TGTGCCACCAGCAGAGTCCCCGCCGGCGGGAGGGCCGATTGGGAGACCCAGTACTTC,CATSRVPAGGRADWETQYF
.,TRBJ1-5,.,TRBV25-1,TGTGCCAGCAGTGAAGGGGGGCGCCTTAATCAGCCCCAGCATTTT,CASSEGGRLNQPQHF
.,TRBJ2-2,.,TRBV18,TGTGCCAGCTCACCGCCTCGGACTCAGAACACCGGGGAGCTGTTTTTT,CASSPPRTQNTGELFF
once,TRBJ2-7,TRBD1,TRBV6-5,TGTGCCAGCGCCCCGGGACAGGACGTCGGCGAGCAGTACTTC,CASAPGQDVGEQYF
.,TRBJ1-1,.,TRBV21-1,TGTGCCAGCAGCGAAACCGGTTATCAACCGGGTCCCTATATGAACACTGAAGCTTTCTTT,CASSETGYQPGPYMNTEAFF
.,TRBJ2-7,.,TRBV7-2,TGTGCCAGCAGCCCCGGTCCCTACTACGAGCAGTACTTC,CASSPGPYYEQYF
.,TRBJ2-1,.,TRBV5-8,TGTGCCAGCAGCTTGCTTGGAGCCGGAGGGGAGCAGTTCTTC,CASSLLGAGGEQFF
.,TRBJ1-2,.,TRBV2,TGTGCCAGCACAACGGCTTCCAACTATGGCTACACCTTC,CASTTASNYGYTF
few,TRBJ1-1,.,TRBV7-9,TGTGCCAGCAGCTTGTGGGTAGGGGGTGAAGCTTTCTTT,CASSLWVGGEAFF
.,TRBJ1-1,.,TRBV25-1,TGTGCCAGCAGTGAATCTCGTTCGACTGAAGCTTTCTTT,CASSESRSTEAFF
.,TRBJ2-1,.,TRBV9,TGTGCCAGCAGCCCTACCGCTATACAGGGGGGGGATGAGCAGTTCTTC,CASSPTAIQGGDEQFF
.,TRBJ2-1,TRBD2,TRBV7-6,TGTGCCAGCAGCTTACGATTAGCGGGAGGAAAGTTGGGTCATGGGGATGAGCAGTTCTTC,CASSLRLAGGKLGHGDEQFF
.,TRBJ1-4,.,TRBV14,TGTGCCAGCAGCCAAGACCCGACAGGCGCAACTAATGAAAAACTGTTTTTT,CASSQDPTGATNEKLFF
few,TRBJ2-6,.,TRBV4-3,TGCGCCAGCAGCCAAGGTAGCACCTCTGGGGCCAACGTCCTGACTTTC,CASSQGSTSGANVLTF
.,TRBJ1-4,.,TRBV18,TGTGCCAGCTCACCAATCCGGGCGGGAACTAATGAAAAACTGTTTTTT,CASSPIRAGTNEKLFF
.,TRBJ1-1,.,TRBV27,TGTGCCAGCAGCCCCTACCGGACACCCCAGAACACTGAAGCTTTCTTT,CASSPYRTPQNTEAFF
.,TRBJ2-1,.,TRBV18,TGTGCCAGCTCGGGGGTGGGCAATGAGCAGTTCTTC,CASSGVGNEQFF
.,TRBJ1-5,TRBD1,TRBV6-1,TGTGCCAGCAGTGACGGGACAGGGGGACTGCCCCAGCATTTT,CASSDGTGGLPQHF
once,TRBJ1-1,TRBD1,TRBV19,TGTGCCAGTAGTATTAACACAGGGGACGCTGAAGCTTTCTTT,CASSINTGDAEAFF
.,TRBJ1-4,TRBD1,TRBV6-4,TGTGCCAGCACCCTACGGACAGGGGCTAATGAAAAACTGTTTTTT,CASTLRTGANEKLFF
.,TRBJ1-4,TRBD1,TRBV5-5,TGTGCCAGCAGCTTCCGAATACTAACAGGGGGTTCAAGAGAAAAACTGTTTTTT,CASSFRILTGGSREKLFF
.,TRBJ2-7,TRBD2,TRBV7-2,TGTGCCAGCAGCACTCGACTAGCAACGGGCTACGAGCAGTACTTC,CASSTRLATGYEQYF
.,TRBJ2-3,.,TRBV12-5,TGTGCTAGTGGTTTGCACACAGATACGCAGTATTTT,CASGLHTDTQYF
few,TRBJ1-1,.,TRBV19,TGTGCCAGTATGGGTCAGGGGCGTACAATAGCTTTCTTT,CASMGQGRTIAFF
.,TRBJ2-1,.,TRBV6-5,TGTGCCAGCAGTTACTCGGCGGGATTTGTGGATGAGCAGTTCTTC,CASSYSAGFVDEQFF
once,TRBJ2-5,TRBD1,TRBV30,TGTGCCTGGAGTCCAGGGGGTGCTTGGGAGACCCAGTACTTC,CAWSPGGAWETQYF
.,TRBJ1-2,.,TRBV6-5,TGTGCCAGCCAGAGACAGAACTATGGCTACACCTTC,CASQRQNYGYTF
.,TRBJ2-1,.,TRBV7-2,TGTGCCAGCAGCTTAGTTAAAGGGACGCGGCAGTTCTTC,CASSLVKGTRQFF
.,TRBJ1-4,TRBD1,TRBV5-4,TGTGCCAGCAGCTCTCTGGGACAGATCTTCAATGAAAAACTGTTTTTT,CASSSLGQIFNEKLFF
.,TRBJ2-7,.,TRBV4-3,TGCGCCAGCAGCCAAGCACCCCAGGGGCACTACGAGCAGTACTTC,CASSQAPQGHYEQYF
.,TRBJ2-7,TRBD2,TRBV11-3,TGTGCCAGCTCGGGGGAGTGGGGGGGCGAGCAGTACTTC,CASSGEWGGEQYF